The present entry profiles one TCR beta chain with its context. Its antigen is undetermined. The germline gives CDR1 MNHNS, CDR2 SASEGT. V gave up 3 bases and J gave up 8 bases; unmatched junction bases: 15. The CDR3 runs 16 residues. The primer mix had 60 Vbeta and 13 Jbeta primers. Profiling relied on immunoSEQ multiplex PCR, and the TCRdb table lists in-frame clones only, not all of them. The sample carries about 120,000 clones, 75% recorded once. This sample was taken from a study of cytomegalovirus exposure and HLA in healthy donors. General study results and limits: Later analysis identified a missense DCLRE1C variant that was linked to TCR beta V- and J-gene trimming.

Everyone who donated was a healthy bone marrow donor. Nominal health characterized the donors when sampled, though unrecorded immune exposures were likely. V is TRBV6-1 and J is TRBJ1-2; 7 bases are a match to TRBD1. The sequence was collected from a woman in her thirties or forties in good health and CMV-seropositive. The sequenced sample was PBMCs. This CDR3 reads CASSERLGTASRGYTF. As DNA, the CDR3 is TGTGCCAGCAGTGAGCGCTTAGGGACAGCCTCAAGAGGCTACACCTTC.